The 25 T cell receptor beta chains below were found in one sample sequenced in a study of T cell responses to AZD1222 COVID-19 vaccine. The assay was immunoSEQ multiplex PCR, and TCRdb's table has in-frame clones only and misses some. The profile shows about 150,000 clones, 91% of them singletons. The specimen comprised peripheral blood, sampled on day 0 of AZD1222 vaccination. The receptors come from an adult in good health.

This clone was seen just once. The chain uses TRBV5-6 and TRBJ2-7; D gene unclear. V was shortened by 1 base and J by 0 bases, with 8 bases between the two germline ends. The CDR3 covers 14 residues. CDR1 and CDR2 from the germline V gene are SGHDT and YYEEEE. CDR3 coding DNA: TGTGCCAGCAGCTTGAGGCAGACCTCCTACGAGCAGTACTTC. Residues: CASSLRQTSYEQYF.

This clone came up once. V usage is TRBV5-4 and J usage is TRBJ2-1; D may be TRBD2 (5 bases). The germline gives CDR1 SGHNT, CDR2 YYREEE (reference sequence). The length of the CDR3 is 12 residues. Deletions cut 4 bases from V and 10 bases from J, with 12 bases between. The CDR3 coding sequence is TGTGCCAGCAGCCTGGGCGGGCCAGAGCAGTTCTTC. Its protein is CASSLGGPEQFF.

This chain uses TRBV19 with TRBJ2-2, with D tentatively TRBD2 (5 bases). This CDR3 region has 14 residues. Germline assignment: CDR1 LNHDA and CDR2 SQIVND (reference sequence). V lost 9 bases to trimming and J lost 4 bases, with 15 bases between them. CDR3 nucleotides: TGTGCCAGCAGACACTTGAGCGGCACCGGGGAGCTGTTTTTT. Its translation: CASRHLSGTGELFF.

This rearrangement joins TRBV5-8 to TRBJ2-1, with 7 bases that match TRBD2. Germline V lookup: CDR1 SGHTS, CDR2 YDEGEE. CDR3 length: 15 residues. After removal of 0 bases from V and 5 bases from J, the junction contained 5 bases not matched to a gene. CDR3 loop: CASSLGGRGNNEQFF. The CDR3 bases are TGTGCCAGCAGCTTGGGGGGGAGGGGCAACAATGAGCAGTTCTTC.

The genes are TRBV6-5 and TRBJ2-7; 9 positions match TRBD1. Losses at the gene ends were 6 bases for V and 1 base for J; bases not matched to a gene: 4. Germline V CDR1 and CDR2: MNHEY, SVGAGI. The CDR3 contains 14 residues. In nucleotides, the CDR3 is TGTGCCAGCAGACCGGGACAGGGATCCTACGAGCAGTACTTC. It encodes CASRPGQGSYEQYF.

This chain's CDR3 is CASSLIGQRSEAFF. CDR3 coding DNA: TGTGCCAGCAGTTTAATTGGACAGAGGTCTGAAGCTTTCTTT. The chain uses TRBV28 and TRBJ1-1; TRBD1 is a possible D gene (6 bases). This CDR3 is 14 amino acids long. CDR1 is MDHEN and CDR2 is SYDVKM in the germline V gene. Between the trimmed V and J ends, which lost 2 bases and 6 bases, there was a span of 13 bases.

V is TRBV21-1 and J is TRBJ1-6; TRBD1, the D gene given by the table, was not confirmed from the DNA. TRBV21-1 is tagged as a pseudogene. This CDR3 has 20 residues. Here the CDR3 DNA reads TGTGCCAGCAGCACTCAAGGGGCAGGGGGCCTTGGGTCCTATAATTCACCCCTCCACTTT. Its protein product is CASSTQGAGGLGSYNSPLHF.

This chain connects TRBV11-2 to TRBJ2-1, with D unclear. In germline, CDR1 is SGHAT, CDR2 FQNNGV. The CDR3 totals 15 residues. Deletions cut 0 bases from V and 4 bases from J, with 10 bases between. The CDR3 nucleotides read TGTGCCAGCAGCTTAGAGCGTGGTCTTTACAATGAGCAGTTCTTC. Encoded protein: CASSLERGLYNEQFF.

Details on this clone: At one boundary the junction diverges from the germline segment, which might be a read error. V gene TRBV7-7 combines with J gene TRBJ1-6, with 7 bases aligning to TRBD1. The CDR3 runs 16 residues. Looked up from germline, CDR1 is SSHAT and CDR2 is FNYEAQ (reference sequence). CDR3 nucleotide sequence: TGTGCTAGCAGCCTAAATAGACAGGGCTATAATTCACCCCTCCACTTT. Translating gives CASSLNRQGYNSPLHF. Using reference TRBV7-7 and TRBJ1-6 for the parts outside the CDR3, the full variable domain is GAGVSQSPRYKVTKRGQDVTLRCDPISSHATLYWYQQALGQGPEFLTYFNYEAQPDKSGLPSDRFSAERPEGSISTLTIQRTEQRDSAMYRCASSLNRQGYNSPLHFGNGTRLTVT.

V and J are TRBV6-5 and TRBJ1-2; the D gene is possibly TRBD1 (6 bases). Trimming left V 0 bases short and J 8 bases short, with 10 bases between. From germline, CDR1 is MNHEY and CDR2 SVGAGI. The CDR3 totals 13 residues. The CDR3, as DNA: TGTGCCAGCAGTTACTCAGCAGGGGACGGCTACACCTTC. Residues: CASSYSAGDGYTF.

This chain joins TRBV30 and TRBJ1-2; 8 nucleotides agree with TRBD1. CDR1 and CDR2 from the germline V gene are GTSNPN and SVGIG (reference sequence). The CDR3 loop spans 16 amino acids. Trimming removed 1 base from V and 5 bases from J; junction bases left unmatched: 12. The CDR3, as DNA: TGTGCCTGGAGTGCTCCCGACAGGGGATTAGGGTATGGCTACACCTTC. This gives the protein CAWSAPDRGLGYGYTF.

This chain links TRBV6-5 with TRBJ2-1; the D gene is possibly TRBD1 (6 bases). The CDR3 spans 10 residues. The germline CDR1 and CDR2 sequences are MNHEY and SVGAGI. V shed 7 bases and J shed 10 bases, with 8 bases lying between them. The CDR3 DNA reads TGTGCCAGCATGAGGGGGGAGCAGTTCTTC. It yields the protein CASMRGEQFF.

The chain couples TRBV7-6 to TRBJ2-2; D ambiguous. This CDR3 has 15 residues. CDR1 SGHVS and CDR2 FNYEAQ come from the germline V gene. V lost 0 bases and J lost 4, with 9 bases in between. This CDR3 reads CASSLASGGTGELFF. CDR3 DNA sequence: TGTGCCAGCAGCTTAGCCTCGGGCGGCACCGGGGAGCTGTTTTTT.

The chain recombines TRBV11-1 with TRBJ2-4; 14 positions agree with TRBD2. CDR1 and CDR2 from the germline V gene are SGHAT and FQDESV (reference sequence). V lost 3 bases and J lost 13; bases outside the gene matches: 8. There are 15 residues in the CDR3. CDR3 in DNA: TGTGCCAGCAGCTTTGGGACTAGCGGGAGATGGGGACAGTACTTC. It codes for CASSFGTSGRWGQYF.

The chain carries TRBV19 and TRBJ1-1; 11 bases fit TRBD1. V shed 4 bases, J shed 0 bases, and the junction held 7 bases outside the gene matches. The V gene's germline CDR1 is LNHDA and CDR2 SQIVND (reference sequence). CDR3 length equals 17 residues. The CDR3 DNA is TGTGCCAGTAGTAGGTCGGACAGGGGGCCGGTGAACACTGAAGCTTTCTTT. This sequence encodes CASSRSDRGPVNTEAFF.

This clone was observed a single time. The V and J genes are TRBV28 and TRBJ1-5; TRBD1 matches at 7 bases. V was pared by 10 bases and J by 2 bases, with 11 bases of the junction left unmatched. The CDR3 totals 15 residues. Germline CDR1 reads MDHEN; CDR2 reads SYDVKM. The CDR3 nucleotides read TGTGCCATAAACTCAGGGGGGGCTGGCAATCAGCCCCAGCATTTT. Protein: CAINSGGAGNQPQHF.

V gene TRBV2 combines with J gene TRBJ1-2; 12 bases line up with TRBD1. CDR3 length equals 15 residues. With V trimmed by 4 bases and J by 8 bases, 8 bases remained unmatched. Per germline, CDR1 SNHLY and CDR2 FYNNEI. For the CDR3, the DNA is TGTGCCAGCAGTGCCCAAGGGACAGGGGGCTGGGGCTACACCTTC. It yields the protein CASSAQGTGGWGYTF.

The V and J genes are TRBV12-5 and TRBJ2-1; 10 positions match TRBD2. V trimming: 5 bases; J trimming: 7 bases; junction bases outside the gene matches: 8. Germline V gene sequence: CDR1 LGHNT, CDR2 FRNRAP. The CDR3 contains 15 residues. As DNA, the CDR3 is TGTGCTAGTGGTGCAGCGGGAGGGCCTTTGAATGAGCAGTTCTTC. Encoded protein: CASGAAGGPLNEQFF.

For the CDR3, the DNA is TGCGCCAGCAGCCAAGTCCCCGGGACTAACGCACACGAGCAGTACTTC. It codes for CASSQVPGTNAHEQYF. The chain recombines TRBV4-1 with TRBJ2-7, with 7 bases fitting TRBD2. The germline gives CDR1 MGHRA, CDR2 YSYEKL. Trimming at V came to 1 base and at J to 5 bases, leaving 11 bases not matched to a gene. This CDR3 is built from 16 residues.

The chain couples TRBV6-5 to TRBJ1-2; tentative D call: TRBD1 (6 bases). V shed 0 bases and J shed 4 bases, with 9 bases lying between them. The CDR3 loop spans 14 amino acids. Per germline, CDR1 MNHEY and CDR2 SVGAGI. The CDR3 reads CASSYSQGLYGYTF. For the CDR3, the DNA is TGTGCCAGCAGTTACTCACAGGGTCTCTATGGCTACACCTTC.

This clone was seen just once. The rearrangement joins TRBV5-1 to TRBJ2-3, with D perhaps given as TRBD1 or TRBD2 (5 bases each). The CDR3 covers 14 residues. Germline CDR1 is SGHRS and CDR2 is YFSETQ. The V end was cut by 7 bases, the J end by 3 bases, with 15 bases between. CDR3: CASRTTWGTDTQYF. DNA for the CDR3: TGCGCCAGCCGGACCACCTGGGGGACAGATACGCAGTATTTT.

This clone was recorded a few times. V is TRBV19 and J is TRBJ2-7, with 11 positions matching TRBD2. The trim removed 5 bases at V and 6 bases at J, leaving 6 bases unmatched. CDR1 LNHDA and CDR2 SQIVND come from the germline V gene (reference sequence). The length of the CDR3 is 14 residues. The CDR3 loop reads CASSPGTSGAEQYF. CDR3 nucleotide sequence: TGTGCCAGTAGTCCCGGGACTAGCGGAGCCGAGCAGTACTTC.

The genes are TRBV5-3 and TRBJ1-3, with TRBD1 identical over 9 bases. TRBV5-3 is an open reading frame, and its role is uncertain. This CDR3 region has 19 residues. V was clipped by 7 bases and J by 4 bases; unmatched bases: 21. The DNA for the CDR3 is TGTGCCAGACCTCGCGCGGCCCTAGCATTACAGGGGGCGGGAAACACCATATATTTT. Translating gives CARPRAALALQGAGNTIYF.

CDR3 nucleotides: TGTGCCAGCAGCTTAGGGACTAGCGGGAGCGAGCAGTACTTC. Translation: CASSLGTSGSEQYF. The chain employs TRBV7-9 and TRBJ2-7, with TRBD2 matching 13 bases. CDR1 and CDR2 from the germline V gene are SEHNR and FQNEAQ (reference sequence). The CDR3 totals 14 residues. The V segment lost 1 base and the J segment 6 bases; nucleotides outside the gene matches: 0.

This clone appeared a single time. The J gene is TRBJ2-7, the V gene TRBV12-3 or TRBV12-4; tentative D call: TRBD2 (5 bases). The CDR3 length is 12 residues. The V gene lost 5 bases and the J gene lost 2 bases, with 7 bases spanning the gap. CDR3 DNA sequence: TGTGCCAGCAGTAGCGGAACCTACGAGCAGTACTTC. It encodes CASSSGTYEQYF.